This entry is about one T cell receptor beta chain. The antigen it recognizes is unknown. The record has no base qualities; no much larger clone is one base away. This sample is part of a study of blood T cells in healthy people across ages (dated by TCRdb to between 2015 and 2016). At the level of the whole study: In model experiments, roughly one uniquely barcoded TCR beta cDNA molecule per two T cells was captured by template switching. Using deep sequencing normalized with unique cDNA molecular identifiers, the study measured how TCR beta repertoire diversity changes with age. Four age groups were formed from the donors: young (average roughly 15 years), middle-aged (approximately 40), aged (about 62) and long-lived (around 82). The study analyzed two additional independent replicas of 1 million unique cDNA reads from the same blood draw for two donors, one aged 18 to 30 and one aged 80 or older. The investigation overall reported the following: Estimates of total diversity from one million sequenced T cells were regarded as lower bounds and underestimates. A strong correlation was found between observed TCR beta diversity and the percentage of naive T cells measured by flow cytometry. The CMV infection status of donors was not known, potentially confounding age-related changes in expanded clonotypes. As age increased, observed TCR beta diversity per million T cells dropped in a roughly linear way, and a significant reduction was already evident by age about 40. Bulk unsorted PBMC profiling prevented conclusive comparison of naive and antigen-experienced compartments. The long-lived group showed more naive CD4+ T cells, fewer expanded clones and increased TCR diversity than the aged group, suggesting age selection.

The library was built by means of 5' RACE. The listed sequencing device is Illumina HiSeq 2500. A second about 6 to 11 cycle PCR used a sample-barcoded 5' primer and a J-beta primer mix. Each TCR beta cDNA molecule received a unique molecular identifier from a template-switch 5' adaptor carrying 12 random nucleotides. Each sample yielded at least 3 million CDR3-containing paired-end reads. First-strand cDNA was synthesized from all RNA with the Mint cDNA synthesis kit, primed by a TRBC-specific oligonucleotide. After uracil-DNA glycosylase treatment, a first 18-cycle PCR used universal primers M1SS and BC2_uni_R on all cDNA. Per the original workflow: Each sample was normalized by randomly selecting 1 million high-quality reads, each carrying a distinct molecular identifier. Instead of being binned into consensus sequences, reads that shared molecular identifiers were thrown out. MiTCR, with a Q25 quality threshold and the strictest error-elimination algorithm, was used for CDR3 identification, clonotype clustering and error correction. A nonparametric unseen species model using Euler transformation provided a lower-bound estimate of total TCR beta diversity. Clones were called with MiXCR by TCRdb after fastp trimmed the public reads at Q25, and only in-frame beta chains were retained. CDR3 protein duplicates are merged, each entry listing the most common genes and DNA. V and J calls and clone size were set by TCRdb, not the authors. The sample has some 930,000 distinct CDR3 sequences on record, 25% to 30% of them singletons. The ten biggest clones cover more than 8.5% of the sample.

Donors were around 37 systemically healthy Caucasian individuals from Russia aged roughly 6 to 100 years. Each donor gave around 9.8 milliliters of peripheral blood, collected into EDTA-treated Vacutainer tubes. Ficoll-Paque density-gradient centrifugation was used to isolate PBMCs, with at least 7 million per sample. Total RNA was extracted from PBMCs with Trizol reagent, with at least 5 micrograms obtained per sample. Naive CD45RAhigh/CD27high T cell percentages were measured by flow cytometry on a PBMC aliquot from every donor. Another study also made use of these data, one on T cells of mothers and their children. The second study also describes: Nine systemically healthy Caucasian individuals, comprising three mothers and their six children, were included as donors. cDNA synthesis used all of the extracted RNA, with around 1.5 ug of RNA in each 15 ul reaction. In the second PCR, sample barcodes and 2-4 random nucleotides were introduced via the M1S primer. More than 9 million TCR beta CDR3 reads were obtained from each mother, and about 3 million reads were obtained from each child. In both related and unrelated pairs, thymic selection shapes the output of TCR recombination in a similar way, with inherited differences having only a minor effect. Normalized repertoire overlap was always slightly but never significantly higher in related than unrelated mother-child pairs. No persistent microchimeric T cell clones were detected, at a sensitivity of roughly 100 clones per million clonotypes. The study used deep NGS to compare TCR beta repertoires of mothers and children, seeking features distinguishing related mother-child pairs from unrelated individuals. On average, the children were roughly 11 +/- 4 years old, while the mothers were 40 +/- 4 years old. After adapter ligation was performed with NEBNext reagents, the libraries were sequenced on an Illumina HiSeq 2000 with 100+100 nt paired-end reads. To prevent cross-contamination, the mother and child libraries were prepared one month apart and sequenced in separate runs. Each donor had between roughly 450,000 and 2,300,000 distinct TCR beta clonotypes identified. Naive TCR beta clonotypes were estimated from low-frequency clonotypes matched to each donor's FACS-determined naive share, without sorting.

Input material: blood. The receptor was derived from a middle-aged woman in good health.

CDR3 loop: CASSQDTFGRPQHF. The nucleotide sequence reads as follows: TGCGCCAGCAGCCAAGACACGTTCGGGAGGCCCCAGCATTTT. Recombination connected TRBV4-3 to TRBJ1-5; no confident D gene assignment can be made. Reading from cysteine to phenylalanine, the CDR3 counts 14 amino acids. The kept DNA is CDR3 alone, 42 bases in frame from the first base. V gives up 0 bases and J gives up 9 bases, and the segment between their germline ends measures 12 bases. The germline V gene sets CDR1 to LGHNA and CDR2 to YSLEER.